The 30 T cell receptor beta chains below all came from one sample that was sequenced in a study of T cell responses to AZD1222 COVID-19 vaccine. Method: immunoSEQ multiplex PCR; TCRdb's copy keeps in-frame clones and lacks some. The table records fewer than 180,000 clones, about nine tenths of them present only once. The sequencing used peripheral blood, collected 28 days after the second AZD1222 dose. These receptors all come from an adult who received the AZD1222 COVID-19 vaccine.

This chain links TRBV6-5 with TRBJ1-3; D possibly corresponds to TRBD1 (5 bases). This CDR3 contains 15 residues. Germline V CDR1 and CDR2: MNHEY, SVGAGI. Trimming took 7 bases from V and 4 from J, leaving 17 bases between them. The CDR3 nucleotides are TGTGCCAGCACCCCACGGGGACGCGGGGGAAACACCATATATTTT. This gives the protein CASTPRGRGGNTIYF.

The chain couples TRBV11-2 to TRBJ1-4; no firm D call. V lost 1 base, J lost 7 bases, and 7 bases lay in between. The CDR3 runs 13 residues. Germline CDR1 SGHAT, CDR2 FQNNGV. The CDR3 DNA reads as TGTGCCAGCAGCTTAGGGTTTAGTGAAAAACTGTTTTTT. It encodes CASSLGFSEKLFF.

CDR3 nucleotides: TGCGCCAGCAGCTTGTTGGTCAGCGGAGACAATGAGCAGTTCTTC. Its translation is CASSLLVSGDNEQFF. The chain recombines TRBV5-1 with TRBJ2-1, with D possibly being TRBD2 (5 bases). This CDR3 is built from 15 residues. The V gene's germline CDR1 is SGHRS and CDR2 YFSETQ. Trimming shortened V by 1 base and J by 5 bases, and 13 bases separated the two germline ends. Using reference TRBV5-1 and TRBJ2-1 for the parts outside the CDR3, the full variable domain is KAGVTQTPRYLIKTRGQQVTLSCSPISGHRSVSWYQQTPGQGLQFLFEYFSETQRNKGNFPGRFSGRQFSNSRSEMNVSTLELGDSALYLCASSLLVSGDNEQFFGPGTRLTVL.

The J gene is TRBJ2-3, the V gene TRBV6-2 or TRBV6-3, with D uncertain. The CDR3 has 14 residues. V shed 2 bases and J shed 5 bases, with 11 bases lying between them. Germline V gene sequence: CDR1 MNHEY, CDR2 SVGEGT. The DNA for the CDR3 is TGTGCCAGCAGTTACGGCCCCGGTGGAGATACGCAGTATTTT. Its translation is CASSYGPGGDTQYF.

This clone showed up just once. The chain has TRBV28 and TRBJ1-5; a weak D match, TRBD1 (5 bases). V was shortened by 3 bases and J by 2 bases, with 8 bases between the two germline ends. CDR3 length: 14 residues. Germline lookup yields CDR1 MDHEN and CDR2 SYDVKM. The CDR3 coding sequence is TGTGCCAGCAGTTTTGGCAGGGGCAATCAGCCCCAGCATTTT. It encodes CASSFGRGNQPQHF. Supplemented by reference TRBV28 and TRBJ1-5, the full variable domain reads DVKVTQSSRYLVKRTGEKVFLECVQDMDHENMFWYRQDPGLGLRLIYFSYDVKMKEKGDIPEGYSVSREKKERFSLILESASTNQTSMYLCASSFGRGNQPQHFGDGTRLSIL.

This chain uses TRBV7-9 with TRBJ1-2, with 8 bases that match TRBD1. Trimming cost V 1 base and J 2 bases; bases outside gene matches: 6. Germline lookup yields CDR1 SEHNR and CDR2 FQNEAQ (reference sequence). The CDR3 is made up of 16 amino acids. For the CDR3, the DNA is TGTGCCAGCAGCTTAGGTAGGACAGGGAAAAACTATGGCTACACCTTC. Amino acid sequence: CASSLGRTGKNYGYTF.

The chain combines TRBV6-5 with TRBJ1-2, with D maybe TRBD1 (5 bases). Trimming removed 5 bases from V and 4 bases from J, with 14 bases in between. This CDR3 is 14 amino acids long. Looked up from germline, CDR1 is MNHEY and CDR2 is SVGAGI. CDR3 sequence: CASSPPTVSYGYTF. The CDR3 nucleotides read TGTGCCAGCAGTCCCCCGACAGTAAGCTATGGCTACACCTTC.

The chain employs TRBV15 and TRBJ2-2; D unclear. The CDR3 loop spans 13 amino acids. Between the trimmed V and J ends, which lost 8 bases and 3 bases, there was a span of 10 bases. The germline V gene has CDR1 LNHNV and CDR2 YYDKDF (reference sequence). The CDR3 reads CATGPVDTGELFF. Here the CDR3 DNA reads TGTGCCACCGGTCCAGTGGACACCGGGGAGCTGTTTTTT. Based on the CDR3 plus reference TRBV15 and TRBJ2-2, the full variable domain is DAMVIQNPRYQVTQFGKPVTLSCSQTLNHNVMYWYQQKSSQAPKLLFHYYDKDFNNEADTPDNFQSRRPNTSFCFLDIRSPGLGDTAMYLCATGPVDTGELFFGEGSRLTVL.

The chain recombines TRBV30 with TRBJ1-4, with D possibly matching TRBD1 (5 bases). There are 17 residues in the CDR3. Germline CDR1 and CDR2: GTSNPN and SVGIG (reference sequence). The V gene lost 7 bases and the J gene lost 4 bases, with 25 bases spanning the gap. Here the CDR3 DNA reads TGTGCCTCGTACGTGGGGGGGATTCGGTATGGTAATGAAAAACTGTTTTTT. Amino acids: CASYVGGIRYGNEKLFF.

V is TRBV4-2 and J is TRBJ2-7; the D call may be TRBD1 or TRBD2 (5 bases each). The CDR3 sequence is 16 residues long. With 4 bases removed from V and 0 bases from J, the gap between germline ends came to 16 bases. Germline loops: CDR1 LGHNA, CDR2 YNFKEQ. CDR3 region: CASSPALGTSSYEQYF. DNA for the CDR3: TGTGCCAGCAGCCCTGCCTTAGGGACCAGCTCCTACGAGCAGTACTTC.

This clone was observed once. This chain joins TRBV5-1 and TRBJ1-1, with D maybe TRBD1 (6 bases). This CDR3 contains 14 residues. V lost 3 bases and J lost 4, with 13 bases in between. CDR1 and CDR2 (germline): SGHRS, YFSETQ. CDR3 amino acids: CASSWKGDGTEAFF. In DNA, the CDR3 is TGCGCCAGCAGCTGGAAGGGGGATGGCACTGAAGCTTTCTTT.

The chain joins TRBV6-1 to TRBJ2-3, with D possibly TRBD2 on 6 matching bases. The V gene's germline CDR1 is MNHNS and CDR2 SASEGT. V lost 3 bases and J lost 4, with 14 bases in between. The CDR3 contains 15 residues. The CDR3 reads CASSDGGILADTQYF. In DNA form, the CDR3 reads TGTGCCAGCAGTGATGGGGGGATTCTAGCAGATACGCAGTATTTT.

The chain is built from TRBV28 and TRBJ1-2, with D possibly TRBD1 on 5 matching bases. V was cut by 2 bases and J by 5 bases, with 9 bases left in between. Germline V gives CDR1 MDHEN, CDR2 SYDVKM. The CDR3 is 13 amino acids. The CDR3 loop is CASSLPGAYGYTF. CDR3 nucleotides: TGTGCCAGCAGTTTACCTGGGGCGTATGGCTACACCTTC.

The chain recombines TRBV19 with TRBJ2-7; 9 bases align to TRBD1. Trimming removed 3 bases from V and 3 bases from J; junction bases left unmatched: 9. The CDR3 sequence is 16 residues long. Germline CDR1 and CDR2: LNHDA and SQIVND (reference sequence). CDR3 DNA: TGTGCCAGTAGTATTGGGACAGGGATGGGGATCTACGAGCAGTACTTC. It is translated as CASSIGTGMGIYEQYF.

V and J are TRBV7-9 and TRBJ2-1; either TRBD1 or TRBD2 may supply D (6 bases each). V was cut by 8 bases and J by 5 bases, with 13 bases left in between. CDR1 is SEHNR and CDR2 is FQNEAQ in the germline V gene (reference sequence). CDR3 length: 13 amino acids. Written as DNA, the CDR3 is TGTGCCAGCCGACAGGAGGGGAACAATGAGCAGTTCTTC. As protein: CASRQEGNNEQFF.

CDR3 region: CASSLEQESYGYTF. As DNA, the CDR3 is TGTGCCAGCAGCTTGGAACAGGAGTCCTATGGCTACACCTTC. The chain has TRBV5-4 and TRBJ1-2; D perhaps matches TRBD1 (5 bases). The length of the CDR3 is 14 residues. CDR1 is SGHNT, CDR2 YYREEE, per germline (reference sequence). The V gene lost 0 bases and the J gene lost 4 bases, with 10 bases spanning the gap.

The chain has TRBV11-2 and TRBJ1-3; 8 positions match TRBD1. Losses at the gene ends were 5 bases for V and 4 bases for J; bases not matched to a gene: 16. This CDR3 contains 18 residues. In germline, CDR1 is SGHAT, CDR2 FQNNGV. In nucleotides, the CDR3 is TGTGCCAGCAGCCTCGGGACAGGAGGCAATTGGTTGGGAAACACCATATATTTT. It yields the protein CASSLGTGGNWLGNTIYF.

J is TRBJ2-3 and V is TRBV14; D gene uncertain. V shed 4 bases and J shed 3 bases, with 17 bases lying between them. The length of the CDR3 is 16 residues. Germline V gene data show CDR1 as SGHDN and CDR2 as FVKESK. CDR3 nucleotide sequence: TGTGCCAGCAGCCGCCGGAATGGGTTTGGGACAGATACGCAGTATTTT. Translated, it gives CASSRRNGFGTDTQYF.

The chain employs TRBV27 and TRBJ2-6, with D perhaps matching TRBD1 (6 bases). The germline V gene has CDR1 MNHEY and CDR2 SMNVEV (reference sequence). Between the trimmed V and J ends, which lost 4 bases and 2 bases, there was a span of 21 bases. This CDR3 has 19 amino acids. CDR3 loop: CASSSLQTGWAPGANVLTF. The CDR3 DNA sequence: TGTGCCAGCAGTTCCTTACAGACAGGTTGGGCCCCTGGGGCCAACGTCCTGACTTTC.

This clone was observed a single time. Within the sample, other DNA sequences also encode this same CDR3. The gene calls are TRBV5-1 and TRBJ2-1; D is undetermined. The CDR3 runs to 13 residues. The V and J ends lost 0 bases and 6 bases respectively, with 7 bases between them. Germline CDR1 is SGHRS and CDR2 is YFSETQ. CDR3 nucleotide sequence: TGCGCCAGCAGCTTGGAAGTCGGCAATGAGCAGTTCTTC. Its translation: CASSLEVGNEQFF. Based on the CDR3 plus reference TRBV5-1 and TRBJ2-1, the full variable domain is KAGVTQTPRYLIKTRGQQVTLSCSPISGHRSVSWYQQTPGQGLQFLFEYFSETQRNKGNFPGRFSGRQFSNSRSEMNVSTLELGDSALYLCASSLEVGNEQFFGPGTRLTVL.

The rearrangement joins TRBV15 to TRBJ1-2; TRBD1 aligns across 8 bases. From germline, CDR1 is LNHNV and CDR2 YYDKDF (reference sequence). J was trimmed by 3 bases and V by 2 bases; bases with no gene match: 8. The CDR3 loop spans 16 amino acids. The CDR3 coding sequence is TGTGCCACCAGCAGACCCAACAGGGGGAGGGACTATGGCTACACCTTC. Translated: CATSRPNRGRDYGYTF.

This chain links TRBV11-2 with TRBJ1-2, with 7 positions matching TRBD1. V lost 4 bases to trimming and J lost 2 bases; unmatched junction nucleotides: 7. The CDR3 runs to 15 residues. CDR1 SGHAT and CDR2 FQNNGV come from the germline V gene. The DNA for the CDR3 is TGTGCCAGCAGCTCAGGGGGTTTTGGGAACTATGGCTACACCTTC. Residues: CASSSGGFGNYGYTF.

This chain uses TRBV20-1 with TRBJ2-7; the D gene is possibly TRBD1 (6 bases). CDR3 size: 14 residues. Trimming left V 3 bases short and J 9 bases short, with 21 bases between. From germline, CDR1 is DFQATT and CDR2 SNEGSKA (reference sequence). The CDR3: CSASGQGPAGGQYF. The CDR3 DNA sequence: TGCAGTGCTAGTGGGCAGGGGCCGGCCGGTGGGCAGTACTTC.

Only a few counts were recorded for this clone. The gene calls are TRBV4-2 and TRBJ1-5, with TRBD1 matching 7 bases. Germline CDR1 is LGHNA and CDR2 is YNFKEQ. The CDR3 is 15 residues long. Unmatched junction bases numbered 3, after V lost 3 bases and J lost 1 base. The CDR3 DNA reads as TGTGCCAGCAGCCAGGTGACAGGGAGCAATCAGCCCCAGCATTTT. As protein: CASSQVTGSNQPQHF.

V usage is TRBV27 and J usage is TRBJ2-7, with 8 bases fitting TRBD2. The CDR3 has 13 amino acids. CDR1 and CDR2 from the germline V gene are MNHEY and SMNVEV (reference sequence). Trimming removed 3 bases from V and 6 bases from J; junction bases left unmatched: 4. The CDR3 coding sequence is TGTGCCAGCAGTTTCGGACTAGCCAGCGAGCAGTACTTC. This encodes CASSFGLASEQYF.

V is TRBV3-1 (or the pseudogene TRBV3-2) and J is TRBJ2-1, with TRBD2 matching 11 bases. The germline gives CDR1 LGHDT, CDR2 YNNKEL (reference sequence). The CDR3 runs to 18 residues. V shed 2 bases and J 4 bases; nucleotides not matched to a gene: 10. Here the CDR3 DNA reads TGTGCCAGCAGCCAAACACCGGGACTAGCGGCGCCTTACAATGAGCAGTTCTTC. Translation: CASSQTPGLAAPYNEQFF.

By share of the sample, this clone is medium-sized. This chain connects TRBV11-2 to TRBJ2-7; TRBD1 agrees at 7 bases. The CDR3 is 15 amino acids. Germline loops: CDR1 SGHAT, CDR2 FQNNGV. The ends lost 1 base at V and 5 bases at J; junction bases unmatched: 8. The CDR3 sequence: CASSLGPEGANEQYF. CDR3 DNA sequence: TGTGCCAGCAGCTTAGGACCCGAGGGGGCCAACGAGCAGTACTTC. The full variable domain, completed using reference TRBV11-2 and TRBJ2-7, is EAGVAQSPRYKIIEKRQSVAFWCNPISGHATLYWYQQILGQGPKLLIQFQNNGVVDDSQLPKDRFSAERLKGVDSTLKIQPAKLEDSAVYLCASSLGPEGANEQYFGPGTRLTVT.

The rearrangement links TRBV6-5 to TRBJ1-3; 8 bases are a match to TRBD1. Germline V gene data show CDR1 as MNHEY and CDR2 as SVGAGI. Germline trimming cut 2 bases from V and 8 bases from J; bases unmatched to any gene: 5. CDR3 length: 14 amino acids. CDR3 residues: CASSYGQGAHTIYF. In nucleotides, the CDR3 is TGTGCCAGCAGTTACGGGCAGGGGGCTCACACCATATATTTT.

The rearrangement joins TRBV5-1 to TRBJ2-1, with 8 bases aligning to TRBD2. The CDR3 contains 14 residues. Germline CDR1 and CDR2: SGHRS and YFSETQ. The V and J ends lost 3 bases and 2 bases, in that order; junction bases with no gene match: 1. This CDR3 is CASSSAGAYNEQFF. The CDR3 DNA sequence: TGCGCCAGCAGCTCAGCGGGAGCCTACAATGAGCAGTTCTTC.

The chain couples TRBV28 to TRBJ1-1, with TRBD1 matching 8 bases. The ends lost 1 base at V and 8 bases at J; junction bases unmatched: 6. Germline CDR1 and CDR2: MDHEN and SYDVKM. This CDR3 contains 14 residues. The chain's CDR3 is CASSLSTGDYEAFF. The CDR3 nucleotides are TGTGCCAGCAGTTTATCGACAGGGGATTACGAAGCTTTCTTT.